The source of this TCR beta chain is a study of control samples from healthy donors and cancer patients. TCRdb's copy holds only in-frame clones and misses some; the assay was immunoSEQ multiplex PCR. This table holds over 15,000 clones, around 90% found once. The CDR3 runs to 12 residues. CDR1 is SGHTS and CDR2 is YDEGEE in the germline V gene. V was shortened by 1 base and J by 9 bases, with 10 bases between the two germline ends. J is TRBJ1-2 and V is TRBV5-8, with no clear D. Material for sequencing was PBMCs. The sequence came from a man in his 60s with head and neck cancer. In DNA form, the CDR3 reads TGTGCCAGCAGCTTGCTGGGGATGAGCTACACCTTC. Translated: CASSLLGMSYTF.